This T cell receptor (beta chain) comes out of a study of blood T cell repertoires in COVID-19. Turning to the study itself: Spain, Italy and the United States supplied samples that represented acute and convalescent COVID-19. The cDNA or gDNA used as material had been derived from T cells, B-cell-depleted T cells, or PBMCs.

V was trimmed by 6 bases and J by 1 base, leaving 9 bases between them. The germline V gene encodes CDR1 KGHSH and CDR2 LQKENI. This CDR3 contains 13 residues. TCRdb's table, derived via immunoSEQ multiplex PCR, lists solely in-frame clones and lacks some. The data hold about 200,000 clones, with 80% to 90% observed a single time. Sequencing input: peripheral blood. This clonotype originated in a woman aged 40 to 50 with active or convalescent COVID-19. The chain joins TRBV18 to TRBJ1-1; D unresolved. Here the CDR3 reads CASSSRQNTEAFF. CDR3 DNA: TGTGCCAGCTCCTCCCGACAGAACACTGAAGCTTTCTTT.